This T cell receptor (beta chain) was documented in a study of blood T cells in healthy people across ages. As for the study in general: For every two T cells, template switching captured about one barcoded beta molecule. Study observations and caveats: Samples with more naive T cells showed higher observed beta diversity. In older individuals, TCR beta diversity per million T cells was lower, falling roughly linearly with age.

Concerning this clonotype: What it binds is unknown.

Sample-barcoded 5' priming and a J-beta primer mix drove a second PCR of 7 to 11 cycles. TCRdb re-derived calls from the 5' RACE reads in MiXCR, one entry per CDR3 protein. The table lists 980,000 or so distinct CDR3 sequences, roughly 50% of them singletons. The germline V gene has CDR1 MNHEY and CDR2 SVGAGI. The V end was cut by 6 bases, the J end by 7 bases, with 7 bases between. This CDR3 is 11 amino acids long. The chain has TRBV6-5 and TRBJ2-1; no firm D call. This receptor was obtained from a man aged 25 to 45 in good health. The specimen sequenced was blood. This chain's CDR3 is CASRQANEQFF. CDR3 in DNA: TGTGCCAGCAGGCAGGCGAATGAGCAGTTCTTC.